The T cell receptor beta chain under discussion was sequenced for a study of cytomegalovirus exposure and HLA in healthy donors. Primers for the PCR totalled 60 Vbeta and 13 Jbeta. TCRdb's table, derived via immunoSEQ multiplex PCR, lists solely in-frame clones and lacks some. This table lists fewer than 85,000 clones. Study-level findings and limits: A later analysis found TCR association rates differed by HLA locus, highest for DRB1 and lowest for HLA-C. Among immune exposure information, only CMV serostatus was available. It was reported that TCR beta sequences correctly inferred the HLA-A and HLA-B alleles for most subjects.

The CDR3 runs to 15 residues. Germline V gene data show CDR1 as MDHEN and CDR2 as SYDVKM. Between the trimmed V and J ends, which lost 4 bases and 2 bases, there was a span of 15 bases. About this clone itself: The target antigen is unknown.

The chain couples TRBV28 to TRBJ2-7, with TRBD2 as a possible D gene (6 bases). This TCR was recovered from a middle-aged woman in good health and CMV-seropositive. Sequencing used PBMCs. CDR3 bases: TGTGCCAGCAGTTCCCCCAGTAGCGGTACCTACGAGCAGTACTTC. It codes for CASSSPSSGTYEQYF.